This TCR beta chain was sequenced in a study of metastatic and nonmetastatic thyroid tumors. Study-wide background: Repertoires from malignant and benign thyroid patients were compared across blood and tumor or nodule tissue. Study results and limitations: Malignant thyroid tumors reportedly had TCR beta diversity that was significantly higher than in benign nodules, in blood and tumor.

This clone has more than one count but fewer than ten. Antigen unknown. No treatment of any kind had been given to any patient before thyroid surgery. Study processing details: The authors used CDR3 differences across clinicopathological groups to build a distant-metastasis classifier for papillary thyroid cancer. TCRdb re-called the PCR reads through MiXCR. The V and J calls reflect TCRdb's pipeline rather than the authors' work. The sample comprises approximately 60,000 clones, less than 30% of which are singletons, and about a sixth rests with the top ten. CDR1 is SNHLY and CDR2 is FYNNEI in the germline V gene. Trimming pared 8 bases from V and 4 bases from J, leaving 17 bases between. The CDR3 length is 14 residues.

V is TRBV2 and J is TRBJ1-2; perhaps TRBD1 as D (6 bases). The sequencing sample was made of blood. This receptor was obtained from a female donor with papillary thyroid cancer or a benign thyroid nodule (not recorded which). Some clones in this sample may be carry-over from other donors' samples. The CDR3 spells CASLNAGTLYGYTF. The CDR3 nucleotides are TGTGCCAGCTTAAACGCCGGGACACTCTATGGCTACACCTTC.